The 22 T cell receptor beta chains below all came from one sample that was sequenced in a study of T cells in Graves' hyperthyroidism and ophthalmopathy. Authors of the study amplified TCR beta CDR3 regions from RNA transcripts. TCR CDR3 regions were first amplified by RT-PCR with HTBI primers. TCRdb called the multiplex PCR reads again in MiXCR, with one record for every CDR3 protein. The sample consists of some 550,000 distinct CDR3 sequences, more than 15% of them appearing once. Sequencing used blood. The receptors originated from a woman in her thirties or forties with Graves' ophthalmopathy.

V usage is TRBV19 and J usage is TRBJ1-6, with 9 bases matching TRBD1. Germline CDR1 is LNHDA and CDR2 is SQIVND (reference sequence). Losses at the gene ends were 8 bases for V and 12 bases for J; bases not matched to a gene: 8. The CDR3 spans 13 residues. Written as DNA, the CDR3 is TGTGCCAGTGCAACAGGGGGCGGTGGACCCCTCCACTTT. It yields the protein CASATGGGGPLHF.

A few counts support this clonotype. J is TRBJ1-6 and V is TRBV6-1; a possible D gene is TRBD1 (5 bases). Per germline, CDR1 MNHNS and CDR2 SASEGT. V lost 4 bases, J lost 7 bases, and 11 bases lay in between. This CDR3 spans 14 amino acids. For the CDR3, the DNA is TGTGCCAGCAGTGGAATGGGACTCAATTCACCCCTCCACTTT. Amino acid sequence: CASSGMGLNSPLHF.

This clonotype was counted ten times or more. This sequence joins TRBV18 and TRBJ2-5; D might be TRBD2 (6 bases). The ends were cut back, 2 bases at V and 1 base at J, with 11 bases in the middle. CDR1 is KGHSH and CDR2 is LQKENI in the germline V gene. This CDR3 region has 15 residues. CDR3 sequence (DNA): TGTGCCAGCTCACCATCCCGCGGGACCCAAGAGACCCAGTACTTC. This codes for CASSPSRGTQETQYF.

This clonotype was observed at least ten times. The V and J genes are TRBV7-4 and TRBJ1-3; D is perhaps TRBD1 (5 bases). The ends were cut back, 5 bases at V and 5 bases at J, with 19 bases in the middle. Germline V gene lookup returns CDR1 SGHVT and CDR2 SQSDAQ. This CDR3 region has 16 residues. The CDR3 region has the DNA TGTGCCAGCAGCCAACGCGCCTGGACATTGCGAAACACCATATATTTT. As protein: CASSQRAWTLRNTIYF.

The chain uses TRBV6-2 or TRBV6-3 and TRBJ2-3, with TRBD2 as a possible D gene (5 bases). This CDR3 has 15 amino acids. V was trimmed by 5 bases and J by 4 bases, leaving 16 bases between them. Germline V CDR1 and CDR2: MNHEY, SVGEGT. CDR3 nucleotides: TGTGCCAGCAGTGAGTCGAGAGGGAACGCAGATACGCAGTATTTT. Its translation: CASSESRGNADTQYF.

This clonotype has at least ten counts. The chain recombines TRBV12-3 or TRBV12-4 with TRBJ2-3; D remains ambiguous. The CDR3 is made up of 15 amino acids. V lost 3 bases, J lost 0 bases, and 10 bases lay in between. The CDR3 is CASSFERRSTDTQYF. The CDR3 bases are TGTGCCAGCAGTTTCGAGAGGCGCAGCACAGATACGCAGTATTTT.

The CDR3 sequence: CASSLEDGATNEKLFF. The CDR3 coding sequence is TGTGCCAGCAGTTTGGAGGACGGTGCAACTAATGAAAAACTGTTTTTT. The chain employs TRBV28 and TRBJ1-4; the D is unclear. Germline CDR1 and CDR2: MDHEN and SYDVKM. The V end was cut by 3 bases, the J end by 0 bases, with 11 bases between. There are 16 residues in the CDR3.

A few counts support this clonotype. This rearrangement joins TRBV28 to TRBJ1-2; unclear D gene. Trimming took 3 bases from V and 1 from J, leaving 12 bases between them. This CDR3 has 15 residues. CDR1 and CDR2 from the germline V gene are MDHEN and SYDVKM. The CDR3 DNA sequence: TGTGCCAGCAGTTTTCGAGACCGAATTAACTATGGCTACACCTTC. Its protein is CASSFRDRINYGYTF.

The rearrangement uses TRBV12-3 or TRBV12-4 and TRBJ2-7; 9 bases fit TRBD1. V shed 6 bases, J shed 3 bases, and the junction held 6 bases outside the gene matches. The CDR3 contains 14 residues. The CDR3: CASSQQGAIYEQYF. The CDR3 DNA is TGTGCCAGCAGCCAACAGGGGGCGATCTACGAGCAGTACTTC.

In its sample, this clonotype was seen many times. The V gene is TRBV11-2, the J gene TRBJ2-3; TRBD1 is a possible D gene (6 bases). V lost 0 bases and J 7 bases, leaving 8 bases between the germline ends. The CDR3 spans 13 residues. CDR1 and CDR2 from the germline V gene are SGHAT and FQNNGV. The CDR3, as DNA: TGTGCCAGCAGCTTAGACCAGGGGTATACGCAGTATTTT. Residues: CASSLDQGYTQYF.

The sample holds many counts of this clonotype. This chain links TRBV6-5 with TRBJ1-5; weak D call: TRBD1 (5 bases). Trimming took off 0 bases at V and 7 bases at J, with 16 bases between the two ends. Germline CDR1 and CDR2: MNHEY and SVGAGI. The CDR3 runs to 16 residues. This CDR3 is CASSYSVGQGRQPQHF. CDR3 DNA sequence: TGTGCCAGCAGTTACTCGGTAGGTCAGGGAAGGCAGCCCCAGCATTTT.

This clonotype was observed many times. CDR3 sequence reads: CASSRGPSSYNEQFF. CDR3 DNA sequence: TGTGCCAGCAGCCGTGGACCAAGCTCCTACAATGAGCAGTTCTTC. This rearrangement joins TRBV6-1 to TRBJ2-1, with no clear D. V lost 6 bases to trimming and J lost 0 bases, with 12 bases between them. The CDR3 covers 15 residues. Per germline, CDR1 MNHNS and CDR2 SASEGT.

This sequence joins TRBV13 and TRBJ2-1; D might be TRBD2 (5 bases). The V end was cut by 5 bases, the J end by 7 bases, with 12 bases between. The germline V gene has CDR1 PRHDT and CDR2 FYEKMQ (reference sequence). This CDR3 comprises 13 residues. The CDR3 DNA is TGTGCCAGCAGCCCAAAGAGGGTGAATGAGCAGTTCTTC. Amino acid sequence: CASSPKRVNEQFF.

This clonotype appeared a few times. V is TRBV20-1 and J is TRBJ1-4, with 11 bases that match TRBD1. CDR3 length equals 13 residues. With 6 bases clipped from V and 7 bases from J, the junction kept 4 bases outside the gene matches. Germline-derived CDR1 and CDR2 are DFQATT and SNEGSKA (reference sequence). This chain's CDR3 is CSAPGQGAEKLFF. CDR3 sequence (DNA): TGCAGTGCCCCTGGACAGGGGGCTGAAAAACTGTTTTTT.

This clonotype was counted ten times or more. The genes are TRBV19 and TRBJ2-7; D gene ambiguous. The length of the CDR3 is 13 residues. The V and J ends lost 4 bases and 4 bases respectively, with 11 bases between them. Germline V CDR1 and CDR2: LNHDA, SQIVND (reference sequence). The chain's CDR3 is CASSTSAGYEQYF. CDR3 DNA sequence: TGTGCCAGTAGTACCTCAGCTGGATACGAGCAGTACTTC.

J is TRBJ2-1 and V is TRBV18, with D tentatively TRBD1 or TRBD2 (6 bases each). The V gene lost 5 bases and the J gene lost 5 bases, with 13 bases spanning the gap. The CDR3 runs to 14 residues. CDR1 is KGHSH, CDR2 LQKENI, per germline. The CDR3 sequence is CASSWGAADNEQFF. CDR3 sequence (DNA): TGTGCCAGCTCATGGGGGGCGGCGGACAATGAGCAGTTCTTC. The entire variable domain, with the rest obtained from reference TRBV18 and TRBJ2-1, is as follows: NAGVMQNPRHLVRRRGQEARLRCSPMKGHSHVYWYRQLPEEGLKFMVYLQKENIIDESGMPKERFSAEFPKEGPSILRIQQVVRGDSAAYFCASSWGAADNEQFFGPGTRLTVL.

This clonotype was counted between two and nine times. This chain connects TRBV28 to TRBJ1-2; D is unresolved. This CDR3 comprises 13 residues. The germline V gene encodes CDR1 MDHEN and CDR2 SYDVKM. Deletions cut 3 bases from V and 6 bases from J, with 11 bases between. CDR3 loop: CASSFDTAHGYTF. The DNA of the CDR3 is TGTGCCAGCAGTTTCGATACGGCGCATGGCTACACCTTC.

This clonotype was detected only a few times. The chain couples TRBV27 to TRBJ1-6; the D gene is possibly TRBD1 (6 bases). The CDR3 length is 16 residues. Germline loops: CDR1 MNHEY, CDR2 SMNVEV (reference sequence). V lost 3 bases, J lost 10 bases, and 19 bases lay in between. CDR3 in DNA: TGTGCCAGCAGTTTGGGGGGCGCAACGTTTGGGTCACCCCTCCACTTT. Residues: CASSLGGATFGSPLHF.

This clonotype appeared many times. This chain uses TRBV20-1 with TRBJ1-1, with a weak D call TRBD1 (5 bases). CDR1 and CDR2 from the germline V gene are DFQATT and SNEGSKA (reference sequence). V was shortened by 6 bases and J by 6 bases, with 17 bases between the two germline ends. The CDR3 length is 13 residues. The CDR3: CSAHLRGVPEAFF. The CDR3 nucleotides read TGCAGTGCCCACCTCCGGGGGGTCCCTGAAGCTTTCTTT.

The chain combines TRBV11-2 with TRBJ1-1; D not resolved. CDR1 SGHAT and CDR2 FQNNGV come from the germline V gene. Trimming took 3 bases from V and 5 from J, leaving 10 bases between them. The CDR3 has 13 amino acids. The CDR3 protein is CASSFNPSTEAFF. The CDR3 nucleotides read TGTGCCAGCAGCTTTAACCCGAGTACTGAAGCTTTCTTT. Full variable domain (rest looked up from reference TRBV11-2 and TRBJ1-1): EAGVAQSPRYKIIEKRQSVAFWCNPISGHATLYWYQQILGQGPKLLIQFQNNGVVDDSQLPKDRFSAERLKGVDSTLKIQPAKLEDSAVYLCASSFNPSTEAFFGQGTRLTVV.

The chain uses TRBV6-1 and TRBJ2-2; the D gene is possibly TRBD2 (5 bases). The V end was cut by 5 bases, the J end by 4 bases, with 17 bases between. The CDR3 spans 16 residues. From germline, CDR1 is MNHNS and CDR2 SASEGT. The CDR3 DNA is TGTGCCAGCAGTTTAGCGACATCTCCGAGCACCGGGGAGCTGTTTTTT. Translated: CASSLATSPSTGELFF.

This clonotype was counted at least ten times. This sequence joins TRBV28 and TRBJ2-3; D could derive from TRBD1 or TRBD2 (5 bases each). Germline V gene sequence: CDR1 MDHEN, CDR2 SYDVKM. The V end lost 2 bases, the J end lost 5 bases, and 20 bases lay between the germline ends. This CDR3 contains 17 residues. In DNA form, the CDR3 reads TGTGCCAGCAGTTTACCATTTAGGGACCTCGGCGAAGATACGCAGTATTTT. The encoded protein is CASSLPFRDLGEDTQYF.